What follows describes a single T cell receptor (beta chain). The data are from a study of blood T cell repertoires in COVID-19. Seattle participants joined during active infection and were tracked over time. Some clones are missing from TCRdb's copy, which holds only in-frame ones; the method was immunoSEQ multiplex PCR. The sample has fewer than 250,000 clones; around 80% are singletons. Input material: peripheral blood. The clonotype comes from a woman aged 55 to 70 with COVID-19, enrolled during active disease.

CDR3 amino acids: CASSKFGTNPLWGYTF. CDR3 in DNA: TGTGCCAGCAGCAAATTCGGGACAAACCCCCTTTGGGGCTACACCTTC. The chain combines TRBV21-1 with TRBJ1-2; the D call TRBD1 from the table was never checked on the DNA. TRBV21-1 is a pseudogene locus. The CDR3 has 16 residues.